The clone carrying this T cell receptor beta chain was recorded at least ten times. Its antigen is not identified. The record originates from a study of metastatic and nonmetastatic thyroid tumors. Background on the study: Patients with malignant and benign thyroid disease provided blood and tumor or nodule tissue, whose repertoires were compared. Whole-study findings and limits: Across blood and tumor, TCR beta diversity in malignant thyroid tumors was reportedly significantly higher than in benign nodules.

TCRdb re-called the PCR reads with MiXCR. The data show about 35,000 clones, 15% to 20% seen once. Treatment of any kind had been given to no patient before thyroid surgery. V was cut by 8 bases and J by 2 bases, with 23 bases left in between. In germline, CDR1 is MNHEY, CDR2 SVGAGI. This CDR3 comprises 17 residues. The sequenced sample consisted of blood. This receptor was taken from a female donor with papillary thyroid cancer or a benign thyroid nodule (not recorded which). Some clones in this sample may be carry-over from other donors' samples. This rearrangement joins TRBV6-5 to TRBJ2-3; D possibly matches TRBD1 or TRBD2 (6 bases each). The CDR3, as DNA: TGTGCCAGCGGGGGGCCGAGACAACAGGGACTCACAGATACGCAGTATTTT. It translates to CASGGPRQQGLTDTQYF.